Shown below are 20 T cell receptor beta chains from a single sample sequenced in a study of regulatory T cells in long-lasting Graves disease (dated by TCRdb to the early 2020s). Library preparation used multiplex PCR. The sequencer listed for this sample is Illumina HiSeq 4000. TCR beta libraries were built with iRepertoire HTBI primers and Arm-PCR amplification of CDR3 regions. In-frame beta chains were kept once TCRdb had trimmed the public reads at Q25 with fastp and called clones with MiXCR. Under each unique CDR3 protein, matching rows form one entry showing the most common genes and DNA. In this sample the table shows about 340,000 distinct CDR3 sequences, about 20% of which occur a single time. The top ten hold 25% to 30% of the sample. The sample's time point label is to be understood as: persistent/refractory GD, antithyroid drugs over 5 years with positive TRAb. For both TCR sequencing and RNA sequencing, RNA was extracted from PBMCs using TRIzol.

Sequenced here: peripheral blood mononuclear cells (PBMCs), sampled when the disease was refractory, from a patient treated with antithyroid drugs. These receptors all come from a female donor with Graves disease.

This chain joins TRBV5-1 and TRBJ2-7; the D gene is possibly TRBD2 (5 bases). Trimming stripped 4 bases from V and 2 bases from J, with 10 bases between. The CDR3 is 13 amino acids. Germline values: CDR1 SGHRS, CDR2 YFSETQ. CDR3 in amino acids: CASSIDGAYEQYF. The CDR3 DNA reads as TGCGCCAGCAGCATAGACGGGGCCTACGAGCAGTACTTC. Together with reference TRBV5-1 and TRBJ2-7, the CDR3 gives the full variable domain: KAGVTQTPRYLIKTRGQQVTLSCSPISGHRSVSWYQQTPGQGLQFLFEYFSETQRNKGNFPGRFSGRQFSNSRSEMNVSTLELGDSALYLCASSIDGAYEQYFGPGTRLTVT.

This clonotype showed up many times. DNA of the CDR3: TGTGCCAGCAGCTTAGCGGGACAGGGGATCACTGAAGCTTTCTTT. This translates into CASSLAGQGITEAFF. The chain uses TRBV7-2 and TRBJ1-1; 10 nucleotides align to TRBD1. The CDR3 is made up of 15 amino acids. The V and J ends lost 0 bases and 4 bases, in that order; junction bases with no gene match: 2. CDR1 SGHTA and CDR2 FQGNSA come from the germline V gene.

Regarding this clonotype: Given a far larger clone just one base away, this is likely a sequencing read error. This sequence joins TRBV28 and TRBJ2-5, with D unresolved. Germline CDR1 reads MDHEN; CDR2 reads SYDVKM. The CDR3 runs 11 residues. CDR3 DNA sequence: TGTGCCAGCAGCCCCTCGGAGACCCAGTGCTTC. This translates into CASSPSETQCF.

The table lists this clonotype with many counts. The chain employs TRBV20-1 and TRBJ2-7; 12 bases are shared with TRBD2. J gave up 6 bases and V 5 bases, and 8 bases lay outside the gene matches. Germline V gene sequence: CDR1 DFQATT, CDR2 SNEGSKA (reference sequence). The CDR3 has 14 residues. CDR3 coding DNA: TGCAGTGCTGGAGGACTAGCGGGATCCACCGAGCAGTACTTC. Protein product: CSAGGLAGSTEQYF.

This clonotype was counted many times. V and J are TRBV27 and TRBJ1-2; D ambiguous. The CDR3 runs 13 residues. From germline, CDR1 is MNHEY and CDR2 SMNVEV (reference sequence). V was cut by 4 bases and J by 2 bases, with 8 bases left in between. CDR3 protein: CASSSWSNYGYTF. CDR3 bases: TGTGCCAGCAGTTCGTGGTCAAACTATGGCTACACCTTC.

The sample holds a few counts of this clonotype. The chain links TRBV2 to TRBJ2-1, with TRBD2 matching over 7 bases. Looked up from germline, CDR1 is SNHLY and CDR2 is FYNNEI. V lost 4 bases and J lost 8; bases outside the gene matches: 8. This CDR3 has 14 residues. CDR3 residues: CASSGEGIVDEQFF. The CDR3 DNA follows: TGTGCCAGCAGTGGGGAGGGGATCGTTGATGAGCAGTTCTTC.

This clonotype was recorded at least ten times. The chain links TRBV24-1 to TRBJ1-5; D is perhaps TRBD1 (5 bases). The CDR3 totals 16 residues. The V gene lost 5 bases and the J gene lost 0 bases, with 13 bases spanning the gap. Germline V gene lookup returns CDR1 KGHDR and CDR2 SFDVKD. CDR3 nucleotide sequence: TGTGCCACCAGTGGATATGGGACGGGTAGCAATCAGCCCCAGCATTTT. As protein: CATSGYGTGSNQPQHF.

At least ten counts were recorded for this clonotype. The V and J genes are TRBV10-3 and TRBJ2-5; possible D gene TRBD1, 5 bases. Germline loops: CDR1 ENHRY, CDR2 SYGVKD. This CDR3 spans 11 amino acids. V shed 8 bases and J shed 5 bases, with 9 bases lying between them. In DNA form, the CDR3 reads TGTGCCATCGGGGCTGGTGAGACCCAGTACTTC. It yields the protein CAIGAGETQYF.

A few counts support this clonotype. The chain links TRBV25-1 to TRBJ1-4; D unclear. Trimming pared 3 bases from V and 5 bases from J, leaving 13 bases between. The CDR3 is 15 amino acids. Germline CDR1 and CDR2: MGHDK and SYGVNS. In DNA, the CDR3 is TGTGCCAGCAGTGACCTCAAGTCTTTCAATGAAAAACTGTTTTTT. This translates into CASSDLKSFNEKLFF.

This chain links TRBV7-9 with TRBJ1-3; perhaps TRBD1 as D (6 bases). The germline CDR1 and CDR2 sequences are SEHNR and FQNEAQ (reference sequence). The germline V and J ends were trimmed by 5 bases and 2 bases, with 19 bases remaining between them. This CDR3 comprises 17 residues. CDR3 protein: CASSDRNRAMAGNTIYF. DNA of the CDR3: TGTGCCAGCAGCGACCGGAACAGGGCAATGGCTGGAAACACCATATATTTT.

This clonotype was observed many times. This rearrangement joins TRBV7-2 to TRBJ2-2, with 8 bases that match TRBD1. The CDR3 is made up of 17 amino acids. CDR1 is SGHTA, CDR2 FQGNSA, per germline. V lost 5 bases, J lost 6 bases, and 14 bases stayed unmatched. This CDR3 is CASSRTGQSGSAGELFF. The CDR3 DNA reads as TGTGCCAGCAGCCGGACAGGGCAATCGGGTTCCGCCGGGGAGCTGTTTTTT.

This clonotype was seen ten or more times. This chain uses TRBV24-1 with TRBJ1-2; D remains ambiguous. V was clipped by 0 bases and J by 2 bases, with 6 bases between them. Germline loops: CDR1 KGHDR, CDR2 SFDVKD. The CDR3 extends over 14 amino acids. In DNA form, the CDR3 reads TGTGCCACCAGTGATTTGGGCAGAAACTATGGCTACACCTTC. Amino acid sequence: CATSDLGRNYGYTF.

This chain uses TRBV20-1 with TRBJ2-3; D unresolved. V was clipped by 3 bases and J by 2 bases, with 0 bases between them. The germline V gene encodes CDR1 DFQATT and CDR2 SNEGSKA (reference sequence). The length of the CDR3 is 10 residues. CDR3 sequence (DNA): TGCAGTGCTAGCACAGATACGCAGTATTTT. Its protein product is CSASTDTQYF.

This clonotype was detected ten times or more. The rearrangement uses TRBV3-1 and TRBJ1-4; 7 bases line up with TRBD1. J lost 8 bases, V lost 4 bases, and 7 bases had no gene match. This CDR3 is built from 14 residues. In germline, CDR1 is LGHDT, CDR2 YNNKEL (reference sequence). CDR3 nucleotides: TGTGCCAGCAGCCTAGGGGGGACAGACGAAAAACTGTTTTTT. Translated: CASSLGGTDEKLFF.

In nucleotides, the CDR3 is TGCAGTGCTAGGAGCGCTGGGGAGCTCCCAAATCAGCCCCAGCATTTT. This gives the protein CSARSAGELPNQPQHF. The chain recombines TRBV20-1 with TRBJ1-5; D is unclear. Germline loops: CDR1 DFQATT, CDR2 SNEGSKA (reference sequence). V was pared by 3 bases and J by 4 bases, with 19 bases between. There are 16 residues in the CDR3.

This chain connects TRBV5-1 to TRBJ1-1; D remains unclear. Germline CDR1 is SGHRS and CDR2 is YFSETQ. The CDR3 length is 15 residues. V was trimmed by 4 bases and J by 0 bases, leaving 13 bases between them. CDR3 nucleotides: TGCGCCAGCAGCCAACGGACTCTTTTGAACACTGAAGCTTTCTTT. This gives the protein CASSQRTLLNTEAFF. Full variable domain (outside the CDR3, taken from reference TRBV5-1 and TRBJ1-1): KAGVTQTPRYLIKTRGQQVTLSCSPISGHRSVSWYQQTPGQGLQFLFEYFSETQRNKGNFPGRFSGRQFSNSRSEMNVSTLELGDSALYLCASSQRTLLNTEAFFGQGTRLTVV.

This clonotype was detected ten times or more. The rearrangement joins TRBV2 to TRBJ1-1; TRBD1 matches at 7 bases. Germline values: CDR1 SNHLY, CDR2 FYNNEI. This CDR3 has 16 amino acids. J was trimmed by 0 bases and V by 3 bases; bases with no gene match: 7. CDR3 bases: TGTGCCAGCAGTGACCCCCTTGGGACAGTGAACACTGAAGCTTTCTTT. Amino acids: CASSDPLGTVNTEAFF.

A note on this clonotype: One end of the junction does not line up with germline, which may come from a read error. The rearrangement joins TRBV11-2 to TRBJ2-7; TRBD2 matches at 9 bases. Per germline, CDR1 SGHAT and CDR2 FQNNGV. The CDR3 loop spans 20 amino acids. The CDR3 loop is CANSLFIVSLGSGSSYEQYF. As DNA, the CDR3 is TGTGCCAACAGCCTTTTTATTGTTTCCTTGGGTAGCGGGAGCTCCTACGAGCAGTACTTC. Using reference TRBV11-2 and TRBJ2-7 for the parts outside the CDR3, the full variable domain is EAGVAQSPRYKIIEKRQSVAFWCNPISGHATLYWYQQILGQGPKLLIQFQNNGVVDDSQLPKDRFSAERLKGVDSTLKIQPAKLEDSAVYLCANSLFIVSLGSGSSYEQYFGPGTRLTVT.

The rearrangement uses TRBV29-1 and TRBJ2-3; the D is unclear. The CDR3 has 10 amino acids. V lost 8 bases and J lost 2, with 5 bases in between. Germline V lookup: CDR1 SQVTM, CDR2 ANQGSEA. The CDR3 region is CSSFTDTQYF. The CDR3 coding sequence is TGCAGCTCCTTCACAGATACGCAGTATTTT.

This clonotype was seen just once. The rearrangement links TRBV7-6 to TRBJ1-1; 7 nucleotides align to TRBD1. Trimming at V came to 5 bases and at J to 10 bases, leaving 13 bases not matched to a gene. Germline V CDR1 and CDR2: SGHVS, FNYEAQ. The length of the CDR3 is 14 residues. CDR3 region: CASSHSPGAGGAFF. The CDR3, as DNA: TGTGCCAGCAGCCACTCCCCGGGGGCAGGGGGAGCTTTCTTT.